One sample yielded the 5 T cell receptor beta chains listed below, sequenced in a study of identifying expanded T cells in peripheral blood. Sequencing was performed with immunoSEQ multiplex PCR; in TCRdb, only in-frame clones are kept and a portion is missing. The sample shows tens of thousands of clones, 88% of them seen only once. The sample taken for sequencing was blood. The origin of the receptors is a person aged 18 to 75 in good health.

The V gene is TRBV7-9, the J gene TRBJ1-5; the D gene is possibly TRBD1 (6 bases). The CDR3 has 14 amino acids. The ends were cut back, 1 base at V and 6 bases at J, with 10 bases in the middle. The germline CDR1 and CDR2 sequences are SEHNR and FQNEAQ (reference sequence). CDR3 sequence (DNA): TGTGCCAGCAGCTTAGACGCAGGGGCTCAGCCCCAGCATTTT. Amino acids: CASSLDAGAQPQHF. Based on the CDR3 plus reference TRBV7-9 and TRBJ1-5, the full variable domain is DTGVSQNPRHKITKRGQNVTFRCDPISEHNRLYWYRQTLGQGPEFLTYFQNEAQLEKSRLLSDRFSAERPKGSFSTLEIQRTEQGDSAMYLCASSLDAGAQPQHFGDGTRLSIL.

The chain carries TRBV7-2 and TRBJ2-1, with D perhaps TRBD2 (6 bases). The CDR3 totals 14 residues. V was trimmed by 1 base and J by 6 bases, leaving 10 bases between them. Germline assignment: CDR1 SGHTA and CDR2 FQGNSA. For the CDR3, the DNA is TGTGCCAGCAGCTTAGGAACTAGCATCAATGAGCAGTTCTTC. Its translation is CASSLGTSINEQFF.

V usage is TRBV6-1 and J usage is TRBJ2-7, with 12 nucleotides matching TRBD1. V lost 8 bases to trimming and J lost 7 bases; unmatched junction nucleotides: 12. CDR1 and CDR2 (germline): MNHNS, SASEGT. CDR3 length equals 15 residues. CDR3 nucleotides: TGTGCCAGCTTCCCACCGGGACAGGGGGCGCGGGAGCAGTACTTC. It translates to CASFPPGQGAREQYF.

This chain connects TRBV5-5 to TRBJ2-7; D gene unclear. V was shortened by 3 bases and J by 3 bases, with 4 bases between the two germline ends. The CDR3 is 11 residues long. Germline V gene lookup returns CDR1 SGHKS and CDR2 YYEKEE (reference sequence). This CDR3 reads CASSYGYEQYF. The CDR3 DNA follows: TGTGCCAGCAGCTACGGCTACGAGCAGTACTTC.

The V gene is TRBV29-1, the J gene TRBJ1-2; D is unclear. V lost 3 bases, J lost 8 bases, and 7 bases lay in between. From germline, CDR1 is SQVTM and CDR2 ANQGSEA. The CDR3 is made up of 10 amino acids. The CDR3 spells CSVDMGGYTF. The CDR3 region has the DNA TGCAGCGTTGATATGGGAGGCTACACCTTC.